The following is a T cell receptor beta chain sequence with its context. This sample is part of a study of blood T cell repertoires in COVID-19. The germline V gene encodes CDR1 MDHEN and CDR2 SYDVKM. The CDR3 has 13 amino acids. V lost 2 bases and J 11 bases, leaving 13 bases between the germline ends. Profiling relied on immunoSEQ multiplex PCR, and the TCRdb table lists in-frame clones only, not all of them. This sample has roughly 210,000 clones, with about nine tenths found just once. The receptor was derived from a man aged 25 to 45 in a cohort exposed to, infected with or recovered from COVID-19 (not recorded which). This sequence joins TRBV28 and TRBJ1-5; D not certain. The sequencing input was PBMCs or T cells enriched from blood (not recorded which). The CDR3 sequence is CASSLRGTRAQHF. The CDR3 DNA follows: TGTGCCAGCAGTTTACGGGGTACTCGGGCCCAGCATTTT.